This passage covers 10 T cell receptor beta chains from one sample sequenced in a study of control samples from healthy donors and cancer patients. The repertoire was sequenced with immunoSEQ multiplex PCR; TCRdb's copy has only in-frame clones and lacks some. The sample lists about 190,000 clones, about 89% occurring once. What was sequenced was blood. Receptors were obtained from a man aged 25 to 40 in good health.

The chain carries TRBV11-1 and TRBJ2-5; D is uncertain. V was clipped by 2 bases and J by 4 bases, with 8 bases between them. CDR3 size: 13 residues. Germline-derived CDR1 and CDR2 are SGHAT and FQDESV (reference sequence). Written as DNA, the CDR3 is TGTGCCAGCAGCTTAACCGAGCGAGAGACCCAGTACTTC. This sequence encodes CASSLTERETQYF.

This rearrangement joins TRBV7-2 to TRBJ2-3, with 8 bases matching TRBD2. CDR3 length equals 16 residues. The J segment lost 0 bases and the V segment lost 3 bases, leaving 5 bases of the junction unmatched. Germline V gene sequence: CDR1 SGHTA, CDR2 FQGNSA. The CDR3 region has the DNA TGTGCCAGCAGCTTCCGGGGGGGCCTGAGCACAGATACGCAGTATTTT. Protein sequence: CASSFRGGLSTDTQYF.

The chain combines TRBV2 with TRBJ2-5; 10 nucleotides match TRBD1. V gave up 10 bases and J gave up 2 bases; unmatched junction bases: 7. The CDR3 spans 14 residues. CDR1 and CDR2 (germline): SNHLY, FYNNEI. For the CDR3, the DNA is TGTGCCACTATCAGGGACAGGGGACAAGAGACCCAGTACTTC. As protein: CATIRDRGQETQYF.

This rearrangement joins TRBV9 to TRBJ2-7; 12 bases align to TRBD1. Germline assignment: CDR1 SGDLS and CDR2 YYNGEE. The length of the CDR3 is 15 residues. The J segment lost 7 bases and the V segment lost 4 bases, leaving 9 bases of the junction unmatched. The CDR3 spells CASSPKGTGGSEQYF. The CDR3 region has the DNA TGTGCCAGCAGCCCAAAGGGGACAGGGGGCTCAGAGCAGTACTTC. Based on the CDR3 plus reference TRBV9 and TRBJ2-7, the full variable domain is DSGVTQTPKHLITATGQRVTLRCSPRSGDLSVYWYQQSLDQGLQFLIQYYNGEERAKGNILERFSAQQFPDLHSELNLSSLELGDSALYFCASSPKGTGGSEQYFGPGTRLTVT.

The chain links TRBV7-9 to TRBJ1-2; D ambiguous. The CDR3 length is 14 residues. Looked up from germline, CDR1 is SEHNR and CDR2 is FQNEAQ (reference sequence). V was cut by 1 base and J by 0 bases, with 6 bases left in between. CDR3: CASSLGSANYGYTF. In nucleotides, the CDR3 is TGTGCCAGCAGCTTAGGTTCAGCTAACTATGGCTACACCTTC. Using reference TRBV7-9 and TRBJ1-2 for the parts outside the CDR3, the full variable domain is DTGVSQNPRHKITKRGQNVTFRCDPISEHNRLYWYRQTLGQGPEFLTYFQNEAQLEKSRLLSDRFSAERPKGSFSTLEIQRTEQGDSAMYLCASSLGSANYGYTFGSGTRLTVV.

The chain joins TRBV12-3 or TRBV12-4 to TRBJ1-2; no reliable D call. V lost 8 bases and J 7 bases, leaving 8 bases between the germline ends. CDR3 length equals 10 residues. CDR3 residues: CASFRRGYTF. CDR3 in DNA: TGTGCCAGCTTCAGGCGTGGCTACACCTTC.

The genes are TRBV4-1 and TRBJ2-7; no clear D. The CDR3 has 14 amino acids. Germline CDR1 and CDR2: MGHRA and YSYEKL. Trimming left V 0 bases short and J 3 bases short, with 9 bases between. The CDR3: CASSQDIRGYEQYF. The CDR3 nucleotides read TGCGCCAGCAGCCAAGATATTCGAGGCTACGAGCAGTACTTC.

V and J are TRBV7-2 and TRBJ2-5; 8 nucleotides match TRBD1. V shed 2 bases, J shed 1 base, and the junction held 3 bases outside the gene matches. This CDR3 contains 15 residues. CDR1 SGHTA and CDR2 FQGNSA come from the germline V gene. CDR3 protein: CASSLLGTGQETQYF. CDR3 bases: TGTGCCAGCAGCTTATTAGGGACAGGCCAAGAGACCCAGTACTTC.

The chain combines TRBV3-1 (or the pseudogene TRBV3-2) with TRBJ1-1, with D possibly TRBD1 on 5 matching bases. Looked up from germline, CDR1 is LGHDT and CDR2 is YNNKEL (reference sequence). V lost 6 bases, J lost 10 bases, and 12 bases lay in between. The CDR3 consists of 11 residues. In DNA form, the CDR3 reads TGTGCCAGCAGTCAGGGAGTGGTAGCTTTCTTT. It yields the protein CASSQGVVAFF.

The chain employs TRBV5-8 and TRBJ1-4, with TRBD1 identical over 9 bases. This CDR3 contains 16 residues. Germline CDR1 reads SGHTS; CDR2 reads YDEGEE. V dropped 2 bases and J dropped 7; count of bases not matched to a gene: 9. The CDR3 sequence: CASSLGQGRVLEKLFF. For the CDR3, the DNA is TGTGCCAGCAGCTTAGGACAGGGGAGAGTCCTTGAAAAACTGTTTTTT.